This T cell receptor (beta chain) is drawn from a study of blood T cell repertoires in COVID-19. CDR1 is LNHDA and CDR2 is SQIVND in the germline V gene (reference sequence). This CDR3 spans 17 amino acids. V was pared by 1 base and J by 4 bases, with 8 bases of the junction left unmatched. Libraries were prepared by immunoSEQ multiplex PCR; TCRdb keeps only in-frame clonotypes and omits some of them. The sample has some 400,000 clones; roughly 86% are singletons. This chain links TRBV19 with TRBJ1-2; 11 nucleotides agree with TRBD1. Sequencing was carried out using PBMCs or T cells enriched from blood (not recorded which). The sequence derives from a man under 40 who had recovered from COVID-19. CDR3: CASSIAGTGGFSYGYTF. The CDR3 coding sequence is TGTGCCAGTAGTATAGCTGGGACAGGGGGTTTCTCCTATGGCTACACCTTC. The full variable domain, rest sourced from reference TRBV19 and TRBJ1-2, is DGGITQSPKYLFRKEGQNVTLSCEQNLNHDAMYWYRQDPGQGLRLIYYSQIVNDFQKGDIAEGYSVSREKKESFPLTVTSAQKNPTAFYLCASSIAGTGGFSYGYTFGSGTRLTVV.